The 18 T cell receptor beta chains presented below share a single source sample, sequenced in a study of blood T cell repertoires in COVID-19. Using immunoSEQ multiplex PCR, the repertoire was profiled, and TCRdb retains in-frame clones only, with some absent. Of 490,000 or so clones listed, around 89% are singletons. The sample consisted of PBMCs or T cells enriched from blood (not recorded which). All receptors come from a woman in her thirties or forties who had recovered from COVID-19.

This clone is a singleton in its sample. The chain combines TRBV4-1 with TRBJ2-1, with 12 positions matching TRBD2. Per the germline V gene, CDR1 is MGHRA and CDR2 is YSYEKL. The CDR3 runs 16 residues. J was trimmed by 4 bases and V by 4 bases; bases with no gene match: 5. Here the CDR3 DNA reads TGCGCCAGCAGCCTAAGGACTAGCGGGGATTACAATGAGCAGTTCTTC. This translates into CASSLRTSGDYNEQFF.

V and J are TRBV29-1 and TRBJ1-2, with 7 bases aligning to TRBD1. The germline V gene has CDR1 SQVTM and CDR2 ANQGSEA. V shed 4 bases, J shed 2 bases, and the junction held 10 bases outside the gene matches. The CDR3 spans 15 residues. The CDR3 coding sequence is TGCAGCGTTGGAGTGTTAGGGGGCGCGAACTATGGCTACACCTTC. It codes for CSVGVLGGANYGYTF.

This chain joins TRBV4-1 and TRBJ1-5; D not certain. Germline values: CDR1 MGHRA, CDR2 YSYEKL. Trimming took 1 base from V and 9 from J, leaving 13 bases between them. The CDR3 loop spans 14 amino acids. CDR3 protein: CASSQATGGWPQHF. In nucleotides, the CDR3 is TGCGCCAGCAGCCAAGCGACTGGCGGTTGGCCCCAGCATTTT.

The rearrangement joins TRBV20-1 to TRBJ2-7, with TRBD1 matching 7 bases. The CDR3 spans 13 residues. Germline values: CDR1 DFQATT, CDR2 SNEGSKA (reference sequence). The junction had 3 bases not matched to a gene; V was cut back by 3 bases and J by 1 base. In nucleotides, the CDR3 is TGCAGTGCTAGTAGGGACAGATCCTACGAGCAGTACTTC. The encoded protein is CSASRDRSYEQYF.

This sequence joins TRBV19 and TRBJ2-1; TRBD2 agrees at 14 bases. The trim removed 5 bases at V and 9 bases at J, leaving 9 bases unmatched. CDR1 and CDR2 from the germline V gene are LNHDA and SQIVND (reference sequence). The length of the CDR3 is 16 residues. DNA of the CDR3: TGTGCCAGTAGTGGTGGACTAGCGGGAGGTACTAGTGAGCAGTTCTTC. Translation: CASSGGLAGGTSEQFF.

V is TRBV10-3 and J is TRBJ2-1, with 15 positions matching TRBD2. V was pared by 2 bases and J by 8 bases, with 4 bases of the junction left unmatched. Germline lookup yields CDR1 ENHRY and CDR2 SYGVKD. CDR3 length: 16 residues. CDR3 amino acids: CAISERGLAGGDEQFF. Here the CDR3 DNA reads TGTGCCATCAGTGAGAGGGGACTAGCGGGAGGTGATGAGCAGTTCTTC.

This clone was found once. The chain recombines TRBV28 with TRBJ1-5, with D unresolved. Trimming removed 2 bases from V and 9 bases from J, with 14 bases in between. Germline V gives CDR1 MDHEN, CDR2 SYDVKM. The CDR3 length is 14 residues. The CDR3 nucleotides read TGTGCCAGCAGTTTAATCGACACCCGGCTGCCCCAGCATTTT. It encodes CASSLIDTRLPQHF.

The V call is TRBV19, the J call TRBJ1-4, with 7 bases that match TRBD1. V was pared by 3 bases and J by 7 bases, with 11 bases of the junction left unmatched. The CDR3 runs 16 residues. Germline CDR1 LNHDA, CDR2 SQIVND (reference sequence). The chain's CDR3 is CASSIWSPGQAEKLFF. In nucleotides, the CDR3 is TGTGCCAGTAGTATTTGGAGCCCCGGACAGGCTGAAAAACTGTTTTTT.

This clone was recorded only once. J is TRBJ1-2 and V is TRBV4-3; 9 bases are a match to TRBD1. The germline V gene has CDR1 LGHNA and CDR2 YSLEER. The V gene end was trimmed by 0 bases and the J gene end by 5 bases; junction bases not matched to a gene: 13. This CDR3 spans 18 amino acids. CDR3 in amino acids: CASSQDPAGQGRRYGYTF. The CDR3 bases are TGCGCCAGCAGCCAAGACCCCGCCGGACAGGGGAGAAGATATGGCTACACCTTC.

V gene TRBV24-1 combines with J gene TRBJ2-1; D is possibly TRBD2 (6 bases). Trimming cost V 0 bases and J 8 bases, with 10 bases left between them. The V gene's germline CDR1 is KGHDR and CDR2 SFDVKD. The CDR3 is 14 residues long. CDR3 coding DNA: TGTGCCACCAGTGATTTGGGGACTGCGGATGAGCAGTTCTTC. Translated, it gives CATSDLGTADEQFF.

The rearrangement uses TRBV30 and TRBJ1-5, with D unclear. The ends were cut back, 1 base at V and 6 bases at J, with 13 bases in the middle. The germline CDR1 and CDR2 sequences are GTSNPN and SVGIG (reference sequence). CDR3 length equals 14 residues. The CDR3, as DNA: TGTGCCTGGAGTGCCCTTGAGGTGAGTCAGCCCCAGCATTTT. This encodes CAWSALEVSQPQHF.

This clone is a singleton in its sample. This chain joins TRBV5-4 and TRBJ2-1; tentative D call: TRBD1 (6 bases). The germline V gene encodes CDR1 SGHNT and CDR2 YYREEE (reference sequence). This CDR3 has 15 amino acids. Deletions cut 2 bases from V and 0 bases from J, with 9 bases between. The CDR3 spells CASSFQQGSYNEQFF. The DNA for the CDR3 is TGTGCCAGCAGCTTCCAACAGGGCTCCTACAATGAGCAGTTCTTC.

J is TRBJ1-3 and V is TRBV9; 7 nucleotides align to TRBD1. CDR3 length: 14 residues. Germline CDR1 reads SGDLS; CDR2 reads YYNGEE. Trimming at V came to 4 bases and at J to 2 bases, leaving 3 bases not matched to a gene. The CDR3 here is CASSRDRAGNTIYF. CDR3 nucleotide sequence: TGTGCCAGCAGCCGTGACAGGGCTGGAAACACCATATATTTT.

The V and J genes are TRBV7-2 and TRBJ2-7; the D gene is possibly TRBD1 (5 bases). Germline V gene data show CDR1 as SGHTA and CDR2 as FQGNSA. The CDR3 covers 15 residues. The germline V and J ends were trimmed by 5 bases and 3 bases, with 17 bases remaining between them. CDR3 region: CASSPLGVSVYEQYF. In DNA, the CDR3 is TGTGCCAGCAGCCCCCTAGGGGTTTCGGTCTACGAGCAGTACTTC.

This rearrangement joins TRBV28 to TRBJ1-2; the D gene is possibly TRBD1 (5 bases). The CDR3 is made up of 15 amino acids. The germline gives CDR1 MDHEN, CDR2 SYDVKM. Trimming pared 7 bases from V and 4 bases from J, leaving 19 bases between. In DNA form, the CDR3 reads TGTGCCAGCACCCCAACAAACGGGGGTGTCTATGGCTACACCTTC. Its protein is CASTPTNGGVYGYTF.

This clone was seen a single time. The genes are TRBV27 and TRBJ2-1; no clear D gene. Germline V gene sequence: CDR1 MNHEY, CDR2 SMNVEV (reference sequence). The CDR3 length is 16 residues. Trimming took off 4 bases at V and 0 bases at J, with 13 bases between the two ends. Written as DNA, the CDR3 is TGTGCCAGCAGTTCGCGGATCATAAGCTCCTACAATGAGCAGTTCTTC. Translation gives CASSSRIISSYNEQFF.

The V call is TRBV19, the J call TRBJ1-2; 7 bases align to TRBD1. Per the germline V gene, CDR1 is LNHDA and CDR2 is SQIVND (reference sequence). V trimming: 6 bases; J trimming: 4 bases; junction bases outside the gene matches: 5. CDR3 size: 13 residues. The CDR3 bases are TGTGCCAGTAGGACAGGGCCCCCCTATGGCTACACCTTC. Translation gives CASRTGPPYGYTF.

This chain connects TRBV10-1 to TRBJ2-2; maybe TRBD1 (6 bases). There are 16 residues in the CDR3. Germline CDR1 is WNHNN and CDR2 is SYGVQD (reference sequence). Trimming cost V 8 bases and J 2 bases, with 18 bases left between them. CDR3 nucleotides: TGCGCCAGCTCGCCTGCCGGGACACCAAACACCGGGGAGCTGTTTTTT. Translation: CASSPAGTPNTGELFF.